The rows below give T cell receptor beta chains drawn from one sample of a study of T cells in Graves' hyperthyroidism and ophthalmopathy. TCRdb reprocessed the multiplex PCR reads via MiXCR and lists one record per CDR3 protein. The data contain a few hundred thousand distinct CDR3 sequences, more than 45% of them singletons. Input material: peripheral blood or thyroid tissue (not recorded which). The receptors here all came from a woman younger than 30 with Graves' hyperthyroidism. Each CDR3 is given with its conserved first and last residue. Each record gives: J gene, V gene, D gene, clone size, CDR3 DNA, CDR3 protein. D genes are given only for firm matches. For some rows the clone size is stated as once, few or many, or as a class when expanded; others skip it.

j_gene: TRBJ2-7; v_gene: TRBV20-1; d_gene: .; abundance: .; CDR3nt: TGCAGTGCCAGCAGACGGGGAAGCTCCTACGAGCAGTACTTC; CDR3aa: CSASRRGSSYEQYF
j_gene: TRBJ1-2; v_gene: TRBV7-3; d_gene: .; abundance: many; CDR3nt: TGTGCCAGCAGCTTCGGACCTGCGGGAGGAAGCTACACCTTC; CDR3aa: CASSFGPAGGSYTF
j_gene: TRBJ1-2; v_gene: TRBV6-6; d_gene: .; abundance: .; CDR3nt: TGTGCCAGCAGTTACGGGGAAGAGGCGGCGGGCTACACCTTC; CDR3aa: CASSYGEEAAGYTF
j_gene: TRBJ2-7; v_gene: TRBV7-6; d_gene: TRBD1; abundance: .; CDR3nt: TGTGCCAGCAGCTTATGGGACAGGGGATTCGAGCAGTACTTC; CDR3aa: CASSLWDRGFEQYF
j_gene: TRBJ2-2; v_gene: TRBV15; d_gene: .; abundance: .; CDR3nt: TGTGCCACCAGCAGAGATCAGGACACCTATGGCTACACCGGGGAGCTGTTTTTT; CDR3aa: CATSRDQDTYGYTGELFF
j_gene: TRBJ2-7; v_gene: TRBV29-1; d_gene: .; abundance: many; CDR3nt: TGCAGCGTTGTGGCGACGGGCTCCTACGAGCAGTACTTC; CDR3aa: CSVVATGSYEQYF
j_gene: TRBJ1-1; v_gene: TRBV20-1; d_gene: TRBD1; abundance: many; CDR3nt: TGCAGTGCCAAGGAAGGGGGCAACACTGAAGCTTTCTTT; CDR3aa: CSAKEGGNTEAFF
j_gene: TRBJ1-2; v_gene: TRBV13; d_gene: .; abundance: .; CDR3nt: TGTGCCAGCGGAACCTGGGCTAACTATGGCTACACCTTC; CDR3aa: CASGTWANYGYTF
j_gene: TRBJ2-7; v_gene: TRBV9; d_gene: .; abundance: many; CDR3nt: TGTGCCAGCAGCGTAGACGGAACCTACGAGCAGTACTTC; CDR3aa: CASSVDGTYEQYF
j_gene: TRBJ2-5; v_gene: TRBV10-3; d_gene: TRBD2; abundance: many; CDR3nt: TGTGCCATCAGTGGCTATACGACTAGCGGGAGGGAGGAAAGCCAAGAGACCCAGTACTTC; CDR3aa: CAISGYTTSGREESQETQYF
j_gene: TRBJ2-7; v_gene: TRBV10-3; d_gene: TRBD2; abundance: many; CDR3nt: TGTGCCATCATAGGGACTAGTAGTAGGCACGAGCAGTACTTC; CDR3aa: CAIIGTSSRHEQYF
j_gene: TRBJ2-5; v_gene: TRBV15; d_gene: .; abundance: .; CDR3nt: TGTGCCACCAGCAGCAGGGATCAAGAGACCCAGTACTTC; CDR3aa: CATSSRDQETQYF
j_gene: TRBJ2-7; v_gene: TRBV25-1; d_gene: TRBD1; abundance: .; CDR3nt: TGTGCCAGCGTAAGGGACAGACCCCGCGAGCAGTACTTC; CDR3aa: CASVRDRPREQYF
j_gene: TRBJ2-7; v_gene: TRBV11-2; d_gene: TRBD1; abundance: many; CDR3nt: TGTGCCAGCAGCGTCCCAGGGGGACGTTCCCACGAGCAGTACTTC; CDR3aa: CASSVPGGRSHEQYF
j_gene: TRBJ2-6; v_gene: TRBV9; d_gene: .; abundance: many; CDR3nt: TGTGCCAGCAGCGTAGGACCCTCTCGGGGGGCCAACGTCCTGACTTTC; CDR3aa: CASSVGPSRGANVLTF
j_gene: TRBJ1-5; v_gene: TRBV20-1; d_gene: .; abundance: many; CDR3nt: TGCAGTGCTAGTAAGGGCCACAATCAGCCCCAGCATTTT; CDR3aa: CSASKGHNQPQHF
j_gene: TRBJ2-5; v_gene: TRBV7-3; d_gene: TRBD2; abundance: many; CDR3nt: TGTGCCAGCAGCCGGGGACTAGCGGGAGAGACCCAGTACTTC; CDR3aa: CASSRGLAGETQYF
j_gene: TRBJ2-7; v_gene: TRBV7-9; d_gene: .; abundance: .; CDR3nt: TGTGCCAGCAGCTTAGCGACTGATGGAACCTACGAGCAGTACTTC; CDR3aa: CASSLATDGTYEQYF
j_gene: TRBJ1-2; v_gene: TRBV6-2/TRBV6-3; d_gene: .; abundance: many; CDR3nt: TGTGCCAGCAAGGATCCGGGGACCTATGGCTACACCTTC; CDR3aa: CASKDPGTYGYTF
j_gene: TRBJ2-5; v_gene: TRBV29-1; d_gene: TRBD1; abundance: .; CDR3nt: TGCAGCGCTAGACAGGGGGGGACCCAGTACTTC; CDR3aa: CSARQGGTQYF
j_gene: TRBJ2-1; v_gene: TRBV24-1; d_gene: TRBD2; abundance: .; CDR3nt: TGTGCCACCATTGGTTCGACTAGCGGGAGTTCCCTCTCCCCCAATGAGCAGTTCTTC; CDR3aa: CATIGSTSGSSLSPNEQFF
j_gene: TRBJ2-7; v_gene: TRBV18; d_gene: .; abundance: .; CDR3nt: TGTGCCAGCTCACCACCGAATAGCAGACACTACGAGCAGTACTTC; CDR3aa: CASSPPNSRHYEQYF
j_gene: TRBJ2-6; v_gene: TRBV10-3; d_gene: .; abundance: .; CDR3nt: TGTGCCATCAGTCGCGGGTGGAACACCGGGGCCAACGTCCTGACTTTC; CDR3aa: CAISRGWNTGANVLTF
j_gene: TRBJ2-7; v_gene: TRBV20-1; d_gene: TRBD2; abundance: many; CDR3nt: TGCAGTGCTAGAGGGGAGGGACTAGCGGGAGGAGGCGAGCAGTACTTC; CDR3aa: CSARGEGLAGGGEQYF
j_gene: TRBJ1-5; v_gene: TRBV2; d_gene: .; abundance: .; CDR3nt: TGTGCCACCCAAGGACAACAGGGTGATCAGCCCCAGCATTTT; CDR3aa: CATQGQQGDQPQHF
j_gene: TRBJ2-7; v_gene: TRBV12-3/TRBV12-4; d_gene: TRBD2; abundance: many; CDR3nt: TGTGCCAGCAGTTTAGATCTAGGACTAGCGGCCTACGAGCAGTACTTC; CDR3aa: CASSLDLGLAAYEQYF